This TCR beta chain was found in a study of T cells after posttransplantation cyclophosphamide. Study observations and caveats: TRB overlap between skin or GI tissue T cells and blood was limited. Later blood repertoires were often dominated by clones from the donor CD8+ memory compartment.

The germline gives CDR1 LGHNA, CDR2 YNFKEQ. V lost 0 bases and J 8 bases, leaving 11 bases between the germline ends. The CDR3 is made up of 14 amino acids. In regard to this clone: Its antigen is undetermined.

Busulfan-fludarabine conditioning, marrow transplant, and cyclophosphamide on days +3 and +4 were administered. Generated by immunoSEQ multiplex PCR, the TCRdb table keeps only in-frame clones and is missing some. Altogether 15,000 to 20,000 clones are present, about 90% being singletons, with the ten largest covering about 7%. This clonotype was obtained from a female patient in her thirties or forties who received an allogeneic stem cell transplant from a related donor, was CMV-positive, and had no GVHD. T cells may partly derive from the graft donor. The chain has TRBV4-2 and TRBJ2-1; D remains ambiguous. This specimen was PBMCs, taken after allogeneic stem cell transplant with posttransplant cyclophosphamide. Here the CDR3 reads CASSQDSSRDEQFF. The DNA of the CDR3 is TGTGCCAGCAGCCAAGACTCAAGCCGGGATGAGCAGTTCTTC.